These 20 T cell receptor beta chains came from one sample sequenced in a study of shared clonotypes between healthy human individuals. TCRdb keeps only in-frame clones here, not all; method: immunoSEQ multiplex PCR. This sample yields just over 2,000,000 clones, of which 85% to 95% are seen a single time; about 0.13% belongs to the top ten. The sample comprised naive CD4+ T cells sorted from blood. Sample subset: CD45RA+ positively selected. The receptors here all came from a man aged 18 to 30 in good health.

This sequence joins TRBV7-6 and TRBJ1-5; tentatively, D is TRBD1 (5 bases). CDR1 is SGHVS, CDR2 FNYEAQ, per germline. Trimming removed 5 bases from V and 2 bases from J, with 10 bases in between. The length of the CDR3 is 14 residues. The CDR3 protein is CASSLTRGNQPQHF. CDR3 nucleotide sequence: TGTGCCAGCAGCCTTACCAGGGGCAATCAGCCCCAGCATTTT.

V is TRBV28 and J is TRBJ1-6; D call uncertain. The CDR3 consists of 15 residues. V dropped 5 bases and J dropped 0 bases, with 8 bases sitting between them. In germline, CDR1 is MDHEN, CDR2 SYDVKM. CDR3 loop: CASSVKRSYNSPLHF. CDR3 nucleotide sequence: TGTGCCAGCAGTGTGAAGCGCTCCTATAATTCACCCCTCCACTTT. Complete variable domain (other parts from reference TRBV28 and TRBJ1-6): DVKVTQSSRYLVKRTGEKVFLECVQDMDHENMFWYRQDPGLGLRLIYFSYDVKMKEKGDIPEGYSVSREKKERFSLILESASTNQTSMYLCASSVKRSYNSPLHFGNGTRLTVT.

This chain uses TRBV2 with TRBJ1-2; 9 positions match TRBD1. In germline, CDR1 is SNHLY, CDR2 FYNNEI. After removal of 7 bases from V and 3 bases from J, the junction contained 6 bases not matched to a gene. The CDR3 has 14 amino acids. This chain's CDR3 is CASTLDRGDYGYTF. For the CDR3, the DNA is TGTGCCAGCACCTTGGACAGGGGAGACTATGGCTACACCTTC.

Notes on this clone: The sample holds other DNA sequences that translate to the same CDR3. This rearrangement joins TRBV2 to TRBJ1-6; no definite D call. The germline V and J ends were trimmed by 0 bases and 9 bases, with 3 bases remaining between them. CDR3 length: 12 residues. CDR1 and CDR2 from the germline V gene are SNHLY and FYNNEI. This CDR3 is CASSEAGSPLHF. Here the CDR3 DNA reads TGTGCCAGCAGTGAAGCGGGTTCACCCCTCCACTTT.

V and J are TRBV7-2 and TRBJ1-6, with D maybe TRBD1 (5 bases). Germline V gene lookup returns CDR1 SGHTA and CDR2 FQGNSA. This CDR3 region has 17 residues. The germline V and J ends were trimmed by 6 bases and 0 bases, with 15 bases remaining between them. The CDR3, as DNA: TGTGCCAGCAGAAAGGGGTCCGCAAGCTCCTATAATTCACCCCTCCACTTT. As protein: CASRKGSASSYNSPLHF.

The V and J genes are TRBV18 and TRBJ2-5; D could derive from TRBD1 or TRBD2 (5 bases each). The CDR3 sequence is 14 residues long. With 3 bases removed from V and 2 bases from J, the gap between germline ends came to 10 bases. From germline, CDR1 is KGHSH and CDR2 LQKENI. The CDR3 nucleotides read TGTGCCAGCTCACCGAGGGGTGAACAAGAGACCCAGTACTTC. Translated: CASSPRGEQETQYF.

The V gene is TRBV28, the J gene TRBJ2-7; the D is unclear. V was clipped by 2 bases and J by 0 bases, with 8 bases between them. Looked up from germline, CDR1 is MDHEN and CDR2 is SYDVKM. This CDR3 is built from 14 residues. The CDR3 sequence: CASSLLTTSYEQYF. The CDR3 nucleotides read TGTGCCAGCAGTTTACTTACTACCTCCTACGAGCAGTACTTC.

This clone appeared a single time. The chain employs TRBV18 and TRBJ1-2; 8 bases line up with TRBD1. V was clipped by 2 bases and J by 7 bases; unmatched bases: 6. Looked up from germline, CDR1 is KGHSH and CDR2 is LQKENI. This CDR3 comprises 14 residues. In nucleotides, the CDR3 is TGTGCCAGCTCACCATTGACAGGGGAGGGTGGCTACACCTTC. Residues: CASSPLTGEGGYTF.

CDR3 residues: CAGPPDNNQETQYF. Here the CDR3 DNA reads TGTGCCGGCCCCCCGGACAACAATCAAGAGACCCAGTACTTC. The V call is TRBV9, the J call TRBJ2-5, with D possibly TRBD1 on 5 matching bases. From germline, CDR1 is SGDLS and CDR2 YYNGEE. The CDR3 has 14 residues. V was clipped by 10 bases and J by 2 bases, with 18 bases between them.

There are many counts of this clone. This sequence joins TRBV2 and TRBJ2-5, with a tentative D call TRBD1 (7 bases). The germline gives CDR1 SNHLY, CDR2 FYNNEI. The CDR3 totals 18 residues. The V gene lost 5 bases and the J gene lost 1 base, with 23 bases spanning the gap. In nucleotides, the CDR3 is TGTGCCAGCAGTCGGGTTCGGCGGGACAGACGAATCCAAGAGACCCAGTACTTC. This sequence encodes CASSRVRRDRRIQETQYF.

This chain connects TRBV28 to TRBJ2-5; D not certain. The germline gives CDR1 MDHEN, CDR2 SYDVKM. There are 14 residues in the CDR3. V lost 3 bases, J lost 0 bases, and 8 bases lay in between. The CDR3 DNA reads TGTGCCAGCAGTTTGAGGCAGTACCAAGAGACCCAGTACTTC. Protein product: CASSLRQYQETQYF.

This chain joins TRBV10-3 and TRBJ1-3; TRBD1 matches 10 bases. Germline loops: CDR1 ENHRY, CDR2 SYGVKD. The CDR3 has 14 amino acids. After removal of 10 bases from V and 10 bases from J, the junction contained 13 bases not matched to a gene. Here the CDR3 reads CATHGTGDRWTIYF. As DNA, the CDR3 is TGTGCCACCCATGGGACAGGGGACCGTTGGACCATATATTTT.

The J gene is TRBJ2-7, the V gene TRBV29-1; a weak D match, TRBD2 (9 bases). Germline CDR1 SQVTM, CDR2 ANQGSEA. The CDR3 covers 18 residues. V lost 1 base to trimming and J lost 2 bases, with 24 bases between them. CDR3 loop: CSVEVGQGLSSGTYEQYF. The CDR3 DNA follows: TGCAGCGTTGAAGTTGGACAGGGACTATCTAGCGGGACCTACGAGCAGTACTTC.

The chain couples TRBV4-2 to TRBJ2-1; D perhaps matches TRBD2 (6 bases). CDR1 is LGHNA and CDR2 is YNFKEQ in the germline V gene. V lost 1 base and J lost 3, with 13 bases in between. This CDR3 spans 16 amino acids. In nucleotides, the CDR3 is TGTGCCAGCAGCCAAGTCTCTAGCGACTTCTACAATGAGCAGTTCTTC. Protein: CASSQVSSDFYNEQFF.

In this sample, this clone turned up many times. The CDR3 nucleotides are TGTGCCAGCAGTCTAGGAGGGACCCCAGATACGCAGTATTTT. Translating gives CASSLGGTPDTQYF. The J gene is TRBJ2-3, the V gene TRBV2; a weak D match, TRBD2 (6 bases). With 5 bases removed from V and 4 bases from J, the gap between germline ends came to 13 bases. The germline gives CDR1 SNHLY, CDR2 FYNNEI. This CDR3 spans 14 amino acids.

The chain carries TRBV6-6 and TRBJ2-7, with 8 bases aligning to TRBD2. V lost 2 bases and J lost 5; bases outside the gene matches: 8. CDR1 is MNHNY and CDR2 is SVGAGI in the germline V gene (reference sequence). There are 15 residues in the CDR3. CDR3 amino acids: CASSYPGLEVHEQYF. CDR3 in DNA: TGTGCCAGCAGTTACCCGGGACTAGAGGTCCACGAGCAGTACTTC.

As DNA, the CDR3 is TGTGCCATCAGTGAGTCAGGGACAGGGGCCGAGACCCAGTACTTC. Its protein product is CAISESGTGAETQYF. V gene TRBV10-3 combines with J gene TRBJ2-5, with 10 bases aligning to TRBD1. The CDR3 spans 15 residues. CDR1 and CDR2 (germline): ENHRY, SYGVKD. V gave up 0 bases and J gave up 5 bases; unmatched junction bases: 3.

This sequence joins TRBV27 and TRBJ1-5; 7 bases are a match to TRBD1. V lost 2 bases, J lost 7 bases, and 5 bases stayed unmatched. This CDR3 spans 14 amino acids. The V gene's germline CDR1 is MNHEY and CDR2 SMNVEV (reference sequence). CDR3 in DNA: TGTGCCAGCAGTTTAGAGGGGGCACAGCAGCCCCAGCATTTT. It is translated as CASSLEGAQQPQHF.

CDR3 nucleotide sequence: TGCGCCAGCAGCCCCTCCCGAGGTGGGAAACTGTTTTTT. It translates to CASSPSRGGKLFF. The gene calls are TRBV5-1 and TRBJ1-4; no reliable D call. Germline loops: CDR1 SGHRS, CDR2 YFSETQ. This CDR3 comprises 13 residues. V was trimmed by 4 bases and J by 11 bases, leaving 15 bases between them.

This rearrangement joins TRBV28 to TRBJ2-7; TRBD2 matches at 9 bases. V was pared by 5 bases and J by 4 bases, with 12 bases of the junction left unmatched. Germline assignment: CDR1 MDHEN and CDR2 SYDVKM. CDR3 length: 16 residues. The CDR3 is CASSKRAGLAFYEQYF. CDR3 sequence (DNA): TGTGCCAGCAGTAAAAGGGCGGGACTAGCCTTTTACGAGCAGTACTTC.